The following is a T cell receptor (beta chain) sequence with its context. In the authors' workflow: Reference gene primer amplification yielded estimated nucleated cell counts. Method: immunoSEQ multiplex PCR; TCRdb's copy keeps in-frame clones and lacks some. V and J calls and clone size follow that table, whereas D and trimming were derived from the DNA. Seen here are 25,000 to 30,000 clones, approximately 67% observed once, and the top ten hold about a sixth. These data belong to a study of blood T cell repertoires in COVID-19. Background on the study: Samples came from the United States, Italy and Spain, spanning acute and convalescent COVID-19. From T cells, B-cell-depleted T cells, or PBMCs came the material, which was cDNA or gDNA.

Trimming stripped 8 bases from V and 0 bases from J, with 7 bases between. Looked up from germline, CDR1 is MNHNY and CDR2 is SVGAGI (reference sequence). The CDR3 runs to 13 residues. The sequence derives from a human donor in a cohort sampled during active COVID-19. This sequence joins TRBV6-6 and TRBJ2-2; D might be TRBD1 (6 bases). What was sequenced was peripheral blood. The CDR3 DNA sequence: TGTGCCAGCGGGGGCGCGAACACCGGGGAGCTGTTTTTT. This translates into CASGGANTGELFF.